This passage covers 5 T cell receptor beta chains from one sample sequenced in a study of T-cell memory formation after mild COVID-19. TCRdb processed the 5' RACE reads anew with MiXCR; each CDR3 protein has one entry. The data hold 470,000 or so distinct CDR3 sequences, with about 23% observed a single time. Sequencing was done on a sample of PBMCs or a T cell subset sorted from them (not recorded which). These receptors all come from an adult woman who had mild COVID-19 (a few samples of this study predate the infection). Cell type and time point are not known.

The sample holds a few counts of this clonotype. The rearrangement joins TRBV10-3 to TRBJ2-3, with 10 bases identical to TRBD2. The V gene end was trimmed by 6 bases and the J gene end by 2 bases; junction bases not matched to a gene: 11. The CDR3 is 17 amino acids. Germline V CDR1 and CDR2: ENHRY, SYGVKD. The CDR3 DNA reads TGTGCCATCAGCCGAACCGGGACTAGCGCGTACACAGATACGCAGTATTTT. Protein: CAISRTGTSAYTDTQYF.

The chain is built from TRBV9 and TRBJ2-7; D may correspond to TRBD1 or TRBD2 (5 bases each). This CDR3 has 16 amino acids. Trimming took off 0 bases at V and 4 bases at J, with 17 bases between the two ends. The V gene's germline CDR1 is SGDLS and CDR2 YYNGEE. CDR3 nucleotides: TGTGCCAGCAGCGTAGGATCAGGGATACCGGGGTACGAGCAGTACTTC. Protein: CASSVGSGIPGYEQYF.

This rearrangement joins TRBV5-5 to TRBJ2-1, with 7 nucleotides matching TRBD1. CDR3 size: 16 residues. Germline V gene sequence: CDR1 SGHKS, CDR2 YYEKEE (reference sequence). J gave up 0 bases and V 5 bases, and 8 bases lay outside the gene matches. In nucleotides, the CDR3 is TGTGCCAGCAGTCGTACAGGGGAGAACTCCTACAATGAGCAGTTCTTC. It yields the protein CASSRTGENSYNEQFF.

The chain couples TRBV12-3 or TRBV12-4 to TRBJ2-7, with D unresolved. Trimming removed 3 bases at V and 2 bases at J, with 8 bases between. This CDR3 has 13 residues. CDR3 bases: TGTGCCAGCAGTTTGATCCAAACCTACGAGCAGTACTTC. This codes for CASSLIQTYEQYF.

This clonotype was counted only a few times. The chain uses TRBV10-3 and TRBJ2-7, with D perhaps matching TRBD2 (6 bases). This CDR3 has 13 residues. Looked up from germline, CDR1 is ENHRY and CDR2 is SYGVKD. V lost 10 bases and J 0 bases, leaving 13 bases between the germline ends. The DNA for the CDR3 is TGTGCCACCACCGGGCGGGACTCCTACGAGCAGTACTTC. The encoded protein is CATTGRDSYEQYF.